A selection of T cell receptor beta chains follows, all from one sample in a study of T cell repertoires in cytomegalovirus infection. TCRdb recomputed calls from the reads with MiXCR, one row per CDR3 protein. In the table there are approximately 170,000 distinct CDR3 sequences, more than 15% of which are singletons. The sample consisted of CD8+ T cells from PBMCs. The receptors derive from a human donor in good health (CMV status not recorded). Some clones in this sample may be carry-over from other donors' samples. Both conserved end residues are part of each CDR3. A D gene is named only where the DNA matches it firmly. Only part of the rows carry a size: once, few, many, or a class if the clone is expanded.

J gene,clone size,V gene,D gene,CDR3 DNA,CDR3 protein
TRBJ1-2,NA,TRBV20-1,TRBD1,TGCAGTGCCTGGACAGGGGAAGACTATGGCTACACCTTC,CSAWTGEDYGYTF
TRBJ2-5,NA,TRBV28,NA,TGTGCCAGCAGCCGCTCCAGGGTAATCGGGGAGACCCAGTACTTC,CASSRSRVIGETQYF
TRBJ1-5,NA,TRBV7-3,TRBD1,TGTGCCAGCAGCCCCCCACGACAGGGGGCAACAGGACAGCCCCAGCATTTT,CASSPPRQGATGQPQHF
TRBJ1-6,few,TRBV27,NA,TGTGCCAGCAGTTTAAAAGGGGGTAATTCACCCCTCCACTTT,CASSLKGGNSPLHF
TRBJ1-1,few,TRBV6-2/TRBV6-3,NA,TGTGCCAGCAGTTACCCCGGGGGCTACACTGAAGCTTTCTTT,CASSYPGGYTEAFF
TRBJ1-1,NA,TRBV10-3,NA,TGTGCCATCAGGCCGGGAGGGAACACTGAAGCTTTCTTT,CAIRPGGNTEAFF
TRBJ2-7,many,TRBV14,NA,TGTGCCAGCAGCCAAACCCGGGACTACGAGCAGTACTTC,CASSQTRDYEQYF
TRBJ2-1,many,TRBV12-3/TRBV12-4,NA,TGTGCCAGCAGTTTCCGTGGACTTAACAATGAGCAGTTCTTC,CASSFRGLNNEQFF
TRBJ1-2,NA,TRBV28,TRBD1,TGTGCCAGCAGCCCGGGACAGGTCTATGGCTACACCTTC,CASSPGQVYGYTF
TRBJ2-1,NA,TRBV6-2/TRBV6-3,TRBD1,TGTGCCAGCACCCGGGACAGGCCCTCCAATGAGCAGTTCTTC,CASTRDRPSNEQFF
TRBJ2-7,few,TRBV7-2,NA,TGTGCCAGCAGCTCCCCAAAAAGGGGGGAGCAGTACTTC,CASSSPKRGEQYF
TRBJ2-1,NA,TRBV11-2,NA,TGTGCCAGCAGCCGTAGAGGGCAGTTTGCCGCAGTCGGGTACAATGAGCAGTTCTTC,CASSRRGQFAAVGYNEQFF
TRBJ2-3,NA,TRBV7-9,TRBD2,TGTGCCAGCAGACCGGGACTAGCGGGACCGACTCACACAGATACGCAGTATTTT,CASRPGLAGPTHTDTQYF
TRBJ2-7,NA,TRBV7-9,NA,TGTGCCAGCAGCCCCCGGGGGCTAAACGAGCAGTACTTC,CASSPRGLNEQYF
TRBJ2-7,NA,TRBV4-3,NA,TGCGCCAGCAGCCAAGCCGTGGAGTACGAGCAGTACTTC,CASSQAVEYEQYF
TRBJ2-7,few,TRBV2,NA,TGTGCCAGCAGAGACGCCGGACAGAATCACGAGCAGTACTTC,CASRDAGQNHEQYF
TRBJ2-1,once,TRBV7-9,TRBD1,TGTGCCAGCAGCCGGACCCAAGGGGGCACCTACAATGAGCAGTTCTTC,CASSRTQGGTYNEQFF
TRBJ2-1,NA,TRBV7-8,TRBD2,TGTGCCAGCAGCTCCCCCCACATATCGCGGGAGCCTGCCCGGAATGAGCAGTTCTTC,CASSSPHISREPARNEQFF
TRBJ2-1,NA,TRBV20-1,TRBD1,TGCAGTGATAGAGCCCGCAGGGGGCATGGGGGGCTCGATGAGCAGTTCTTC,CSDRARRGHGGLDEQFF
TRBJ2-3,NA,TRBV6-2/TRBV6-3,TRBD2,TGTGCCAGCAGTACCCTCAAACCCCAGACTAGCGGGAGTGGTACAGATACGCAGTATTTT,CASSTLKPQTSGSGTDTQYF
TRBJ2-2,few,TRBV15,NA,TGTGCCACCAGCAGAGATAGGTCCACCGGGGAGCTGTTTTTT,CATSRDRSTGELFF
TRBJ2-7,many,TRBV28,NA,TGTGCCAGCAGCCCCGTTGGGACCCTCTCCTACGAGCAGTACTTC,CASSPVGTLSYEQYF